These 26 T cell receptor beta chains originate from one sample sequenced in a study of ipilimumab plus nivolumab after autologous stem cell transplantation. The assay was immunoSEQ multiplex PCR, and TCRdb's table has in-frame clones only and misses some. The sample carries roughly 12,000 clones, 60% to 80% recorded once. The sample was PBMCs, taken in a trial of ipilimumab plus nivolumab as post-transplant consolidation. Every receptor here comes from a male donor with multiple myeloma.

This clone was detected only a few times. DNA of the CDR3: TGTGCCACCGGGGAAGTTCGGACTGAAGCTTTCTTT. Translation gives CATGEVRTEAFF. The gene calls are TRBV25-1 and TRBJ1-1; no firm D call. The V end lost 10 bases, the J end lost 5 bases, and 14 bases lay between the germline ends. Germline V gene data show CDR1 as MGHDK and CDR2 as SYGVNS. The length of the CDR3 is 12 residues.

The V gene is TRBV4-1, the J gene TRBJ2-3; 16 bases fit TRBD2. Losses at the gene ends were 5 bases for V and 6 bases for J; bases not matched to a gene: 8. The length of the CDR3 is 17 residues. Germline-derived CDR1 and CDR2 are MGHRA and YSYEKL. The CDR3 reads CASSLGTSGGAGDTQYF. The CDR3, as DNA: TGCGCCAGCAGCTTAGGGACTAGCGGGGGGGCCGGGGATACGCAGTATTTT.

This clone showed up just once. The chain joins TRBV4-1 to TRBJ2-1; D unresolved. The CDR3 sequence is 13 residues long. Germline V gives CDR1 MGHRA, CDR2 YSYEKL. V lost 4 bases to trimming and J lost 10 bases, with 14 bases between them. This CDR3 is CASSLSPMLEQFF. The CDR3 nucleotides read TGCGCCAGCAGCCTCTCCCCCATGTTGGAGCAGTTCTTC.

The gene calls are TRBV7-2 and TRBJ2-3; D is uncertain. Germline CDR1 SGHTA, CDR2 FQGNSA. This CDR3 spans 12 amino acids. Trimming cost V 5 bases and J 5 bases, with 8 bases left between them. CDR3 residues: CASSPNLDTQYF. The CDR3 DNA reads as TGTGCCAGCAGCCCCAACTTAGATACGCAGTATTTT.

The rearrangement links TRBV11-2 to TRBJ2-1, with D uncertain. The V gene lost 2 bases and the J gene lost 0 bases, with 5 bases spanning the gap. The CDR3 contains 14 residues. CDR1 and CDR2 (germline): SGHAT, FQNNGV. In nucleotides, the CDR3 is TGTGCCAGCAGCTTAATGAGCTCCTACAATGAGCAGTTCTTC. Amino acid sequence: CASSLMSSYNEQFF.

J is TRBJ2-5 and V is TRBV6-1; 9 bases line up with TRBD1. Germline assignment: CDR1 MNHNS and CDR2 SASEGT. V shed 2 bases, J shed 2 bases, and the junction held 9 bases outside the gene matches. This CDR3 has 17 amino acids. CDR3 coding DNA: TGTGCCAGCAGTGAAACTCCGGGACAGGGAGGGCAAGAGACCCAGTACTTC. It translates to CASSETPGQGGQETQYF.

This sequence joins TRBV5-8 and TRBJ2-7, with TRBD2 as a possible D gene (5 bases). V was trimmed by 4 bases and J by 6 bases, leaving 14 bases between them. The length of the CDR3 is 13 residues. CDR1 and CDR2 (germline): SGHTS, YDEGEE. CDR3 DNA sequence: TGTGCCAGCAGCCCCTTTGAGGGAACCGAGCAGTACTTC. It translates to CASSPFEGTEQYF.

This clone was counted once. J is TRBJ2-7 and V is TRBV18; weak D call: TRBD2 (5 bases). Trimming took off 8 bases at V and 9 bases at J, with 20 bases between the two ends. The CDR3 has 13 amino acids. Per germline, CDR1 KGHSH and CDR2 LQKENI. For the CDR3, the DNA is TGTGCCAGCACACTAGACGGACCTAAGGGGCAGTACTTC. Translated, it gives CASTLDGPKGQYF.

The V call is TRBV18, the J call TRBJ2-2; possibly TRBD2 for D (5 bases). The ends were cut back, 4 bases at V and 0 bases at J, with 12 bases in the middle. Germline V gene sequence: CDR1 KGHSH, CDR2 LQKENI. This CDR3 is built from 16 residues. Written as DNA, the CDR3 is TGTGCCAGCTCACTTGAGGGCGGAACGAACACCGGGGAGCTGTTTTTT. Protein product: CASSLEGGTNTGELFF.

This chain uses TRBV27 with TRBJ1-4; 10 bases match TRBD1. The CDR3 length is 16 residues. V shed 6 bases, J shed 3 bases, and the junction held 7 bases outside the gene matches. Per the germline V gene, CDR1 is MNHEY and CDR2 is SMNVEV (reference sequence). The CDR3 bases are TGTGCCAGCAGGTGGACAGGGGGTGGTTCTAATGAAAAACTGTTTTTT. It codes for CASRWTGGGSNEKLFF.

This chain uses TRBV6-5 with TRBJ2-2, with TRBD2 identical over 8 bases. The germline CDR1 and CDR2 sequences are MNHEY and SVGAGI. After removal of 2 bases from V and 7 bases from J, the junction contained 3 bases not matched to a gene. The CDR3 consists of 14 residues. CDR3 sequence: CASSYILAGGELFF. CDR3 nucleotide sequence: TGTGCCAGCAGTTACATTCTAGCGGGCGGGGAGCTGTTTTTT.

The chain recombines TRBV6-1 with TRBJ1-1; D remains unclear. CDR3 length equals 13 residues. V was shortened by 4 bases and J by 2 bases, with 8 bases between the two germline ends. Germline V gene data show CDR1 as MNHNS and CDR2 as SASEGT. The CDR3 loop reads CASSASDNTEAFF. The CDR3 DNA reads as TGTGCCAGCAGTGCATCGGACAACACTGAAGCTTTCTTT.

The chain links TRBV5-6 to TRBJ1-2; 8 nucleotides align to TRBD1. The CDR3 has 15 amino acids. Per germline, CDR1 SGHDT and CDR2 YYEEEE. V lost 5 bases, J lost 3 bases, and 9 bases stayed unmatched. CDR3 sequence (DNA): TGTGCCAGCAGACGTGCAGGGGGCGCGTACTATGGCTACACCTTC. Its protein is CASRRAGGAYYGYTF.

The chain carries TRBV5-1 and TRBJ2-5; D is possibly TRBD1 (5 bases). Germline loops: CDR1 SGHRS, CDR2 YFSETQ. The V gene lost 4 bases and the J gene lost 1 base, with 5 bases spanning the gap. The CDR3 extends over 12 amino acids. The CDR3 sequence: CASSRGQETQYF. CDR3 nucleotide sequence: TGCGCCAGCAGCAGGGGCCAAGAGACCCAGTACTTC.

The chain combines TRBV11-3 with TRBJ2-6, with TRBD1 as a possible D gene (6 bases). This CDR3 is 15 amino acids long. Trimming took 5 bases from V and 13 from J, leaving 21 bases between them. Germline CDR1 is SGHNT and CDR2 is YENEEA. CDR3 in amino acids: CASSTTNKNRDVLTF. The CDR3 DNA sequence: TGTGCCAGCAGCACAACAAACAAAAACAGGGATGTCCTGACTTTC.

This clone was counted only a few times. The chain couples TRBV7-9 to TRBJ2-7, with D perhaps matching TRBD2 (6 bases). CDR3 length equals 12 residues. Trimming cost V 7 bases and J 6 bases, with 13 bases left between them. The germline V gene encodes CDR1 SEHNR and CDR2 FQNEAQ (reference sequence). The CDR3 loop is CASNTWGVEQYF. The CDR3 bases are TGTGCCAGCAACACCTGGGGGGTCGAGCAGTACTTC.

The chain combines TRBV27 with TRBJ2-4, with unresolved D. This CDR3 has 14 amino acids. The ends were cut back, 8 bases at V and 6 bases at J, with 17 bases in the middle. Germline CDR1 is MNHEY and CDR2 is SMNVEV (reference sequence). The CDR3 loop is CASRTRNGSNIQYF. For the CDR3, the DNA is TGTGCCAGCCGAACAAGGAATGGATCAAACATTCAGTACTTC.

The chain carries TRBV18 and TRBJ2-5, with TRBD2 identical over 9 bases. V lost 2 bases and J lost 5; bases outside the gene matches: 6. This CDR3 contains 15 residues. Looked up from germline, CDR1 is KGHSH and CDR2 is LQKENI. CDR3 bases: TGTGCCAGCTCACCAGTAGCGGGGGTAAAGGAGACCCAGTACTTC. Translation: CASSPVAGVKETQYF.

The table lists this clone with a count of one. The CDR3 region has the DNA TGTGCCAGCACTCCGCCTAGCACAGATACGCAGTATTTT. Its translation is CASTPPSTDTQYF. The V and J genes are TRBV6-5 and TRBJ2-3; D is undetermined. Trimming took 7 bases from V and 0 from J, leaving 8 bases between them. The germline V gene has CDR1 MNHEY and CDR2 SVGAGI. The CDR3 is 13 amino acids.

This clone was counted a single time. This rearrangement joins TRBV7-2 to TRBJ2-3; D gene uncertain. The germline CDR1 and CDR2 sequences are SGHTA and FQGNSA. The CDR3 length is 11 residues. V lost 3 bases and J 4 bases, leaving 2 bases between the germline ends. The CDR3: CASSFSDTQYF. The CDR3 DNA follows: TGTGCCAGCAGCTTTTCAGATACGCAGTATTTT.

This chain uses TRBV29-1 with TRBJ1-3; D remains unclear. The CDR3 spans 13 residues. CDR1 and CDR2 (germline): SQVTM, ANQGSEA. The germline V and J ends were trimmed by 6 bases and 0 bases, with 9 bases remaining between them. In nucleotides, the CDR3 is TGCAGCGTGAGCGGGAGCTCTGGAAACACCATATATTTT. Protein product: CSVSGSSGNTIYF.

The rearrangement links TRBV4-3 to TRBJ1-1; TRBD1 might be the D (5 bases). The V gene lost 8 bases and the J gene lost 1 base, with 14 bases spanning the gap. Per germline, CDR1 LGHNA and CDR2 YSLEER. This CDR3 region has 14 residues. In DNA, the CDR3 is TGCGCCAGCTTCTTCGACAGCGGGAACACTGAAGCTTTCTTT. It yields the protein CASFFDSGNTEAFF.

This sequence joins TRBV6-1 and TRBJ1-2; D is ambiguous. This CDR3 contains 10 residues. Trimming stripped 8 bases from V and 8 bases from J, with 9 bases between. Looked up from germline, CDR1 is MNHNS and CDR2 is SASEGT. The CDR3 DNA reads TGTGCCAGCTCGAAGGGAGGCTACACCTTC. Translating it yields CASSKGGYTF.

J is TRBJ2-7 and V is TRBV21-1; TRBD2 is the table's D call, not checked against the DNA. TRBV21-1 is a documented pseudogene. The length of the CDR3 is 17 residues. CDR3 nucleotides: TGTGCCAGCAGCATCCCCTATGAGGGTGGCGCGAGTAACGAGCAGTACTTC. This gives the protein CASSIPYEGGASNEQYF.

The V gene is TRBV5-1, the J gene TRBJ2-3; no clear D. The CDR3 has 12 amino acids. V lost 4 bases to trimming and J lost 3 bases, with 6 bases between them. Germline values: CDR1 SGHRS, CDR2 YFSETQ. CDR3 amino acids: CASSPGTDTQYF. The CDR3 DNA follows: TGCGCCAGCAGCCCTGGGACAGATACGCAGTATTTT.

CDR3 nucleotides: TGTGCCAGTAGTATAGTAGCGGGGCAGGAGCAGTACTTC. Translated: CASSIVAGQEQYF. The chain couples TRBV19 to TRBJ2-7; 8 bases fit TRBD2. There are 13 residues in the CDR3. The J segment lost 7 bases and the V segment lost 1 base, leaving 3 bases of the junction unmatched. Germline CDR1 and CDR2: LNHDA and SQIVND (reference sequence).